This T cell receptor beta chain was profiled in a study of blood T cell repertoires in COVID-19 (dated by TCRdb to 2019 to 2021). As for the study more broadly: The collaborator samples originated in the United States, Italy and Spain and spanned the acute and convalescent phases of COVID-19. The material from the prospective study consisted of cDNA or gDNA derived from T cells, B-cell-depleted T cells, or PBMCs. Subjects who had been exposed to COVID-19, were actively infected with it, or had recovered from it provided the deeply sampled blood TCRbeta repertoires that made up the dataset. The repertoires were released in a freely available public database meant as a resource for research on the immune response to SARS-CoV-2. The samples were drawn from two sources: the first 160 participants of the ongoing ImmuneRACE study, and over 950 subjects contributed by 6 global collaborators. Sample metadata almost always included a de-identified subject ID, COVID-19 status, age in years and sex. Where HLA class I and class II types were available, the types were taken from metadata supplied by the sample provider, not from assay-based typing. General study outcomes and caveats: The amount of clinical and demographic metadata varied by source and participant and was provided uncurated.

Taken from the germline V gene, the CDR1 and CDR2 loops are MNHEY and SVGAGI. Counted from cysteine to phenylalanine, this CDR3 has 15 amino acids. Here the CDR3 DNA is all that survives: 45 bases in frame from base 1. V is pared back by 6 bases and J by 2 bases, with 14 bases lying between the germline termini. In the prospective study, participants were about 18 to 95 years old, resided in 24 geographic areas of the United States, and were enrolled through a virtual design. To assign participants to cohorts, the prospective study relied on clinical history that participants themselves reported in a screening survey and a study questionnaire. Recovered participants in ImmuneRACE Cohort 3 were defined by two consecutive negative NP/OP PCR tests, clearance by a healthcare professional, or resolution of symptoms. In the prospective study, whole blood, serum and a nasopharyngeal or oropharyngeal swab were collected from each participant by mobile phlebotomists. Prospective study participants could optionally give additional blood draws and questionnaires over an approximately 2-month period. Before DNA extraction, prospective study blood samples were shipped either frozen or at room temperature.

A remark on this clone: This clone's antigen is unknown. The input lacks base qualities; no much larger clone sits a single base away.

The immunoSEQ Assay, a bias-controlled multiplex PCR, was used to amplify TCRbeta CDR3 regions from genomic DNA. Regarding the original processing steps: Nucleated cell counts per sample were estimated from amplification of reference gene primers within the assay. To quantify the absolute abundance of each unique TCRbeta CDR3 rearrangement, sequence reads were collapsed and filtered. For each sample, productive Simpson clonality was calculated as the square root of Simpson's diversity index over productive rearrangements. Sourced from immuneACCESS, this table was stored by TCRdb with only in-frame sequences that have V and J called. A share of the clones is absent; for the studies checked, an unresolved V gene accounts for under half, and the remainder has no known explanation. That table is the source of V, J and clone size, and D and trimming were worked out from the DNA. This sample holds a few hundred thousand clones; 65% to 85% were observed only once. Roughly 3.1% of the sample rests with the top ten.

The rearranged chain carries TRBV6-5 and TRBJ1-3; the best D guess is TRBD1, with 6 bases matching. The sequencing sample was made of PBMCs or T cells enriched from blood (not recorded which). The TCR sequence derives from a man aged 45-65 years who had recovered from COVID-19. The CDR3 loop reads CASRNEGDPGNTIYF. The nucleotide sequence is TGTGCCAGCAGGAACGAGGGGGACCCTGGAAACACCATATATTTT.